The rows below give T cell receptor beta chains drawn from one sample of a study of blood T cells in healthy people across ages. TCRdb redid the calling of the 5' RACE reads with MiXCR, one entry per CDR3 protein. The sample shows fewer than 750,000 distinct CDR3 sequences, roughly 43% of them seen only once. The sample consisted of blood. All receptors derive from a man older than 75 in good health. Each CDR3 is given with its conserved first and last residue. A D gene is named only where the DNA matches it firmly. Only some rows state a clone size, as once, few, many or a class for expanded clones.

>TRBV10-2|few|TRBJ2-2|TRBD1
CASRDRGSTGELFF
TGCGCCAGCAGGGACAGGGGGAGTACCGGGGAGCTGTTTTTT
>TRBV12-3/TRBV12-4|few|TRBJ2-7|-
CASSPLAGKTYEQYF
TGTGCCAGCAGTCCCCTGGCGGGGAAAACCTACGAGCAGTACTTC
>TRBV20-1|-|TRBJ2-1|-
CSPRGADETQFF
TGCAGTCCCCGGGGGGCTGACGAGACCCAGTTCTTC
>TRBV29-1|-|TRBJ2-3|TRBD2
CSVDGLAEGVDTQYF
TGCAGCGTTGACGGACTAGCGGAGGGGGTAGATACGCAGTATTTT
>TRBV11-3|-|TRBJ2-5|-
CAISWGSYNEQYF
TGTGCCATCAGCTGGGGTAGCTACAATGAGCAGTACTTC
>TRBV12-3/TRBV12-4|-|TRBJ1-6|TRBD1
CASSLTGGGDSPLHF
TGTGCCAGCAGTCTTACAGGGGGCGGGGATTCACCCCTCCACTTT
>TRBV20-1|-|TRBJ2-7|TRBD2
CSASAGLAGAEQYF
TGCAGTGCTAGTGCGGGACTAGCGGGAGCCGAGCAGTACTTC
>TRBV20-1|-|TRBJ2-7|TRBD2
CSARGLAGDEQYF
TGCAGTGCTAGGGGACTAGCGGGGGACGAGCAGTACTTC
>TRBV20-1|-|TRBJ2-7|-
CSARGGLGATYEQYF
TGCAGTGCTAGAGGGGGGCTAGGGGCTACCTACGAGCAGTACTTC
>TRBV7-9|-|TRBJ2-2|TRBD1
CASSLGQETGELFF
TGTGCCAGCAGCCTAGGACAGGAGACCGGGGAGCTGTTTTTT
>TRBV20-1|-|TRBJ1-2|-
CSARRGQNYGYTF
TGCAGTGCTAGACGCGGACAGAACTATGGCTACACCTTC
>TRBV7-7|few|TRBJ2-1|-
CASSLDVGNEQFF
TGTGCTAGCAGCTTAGACGTGGGCAATGAGCAGTTCTTC
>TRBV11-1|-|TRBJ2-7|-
CASSLPQSTYEQYF
TGTGCCAGCAGCTTACCCCAGAGTACCTACGAGCAGTACTTC
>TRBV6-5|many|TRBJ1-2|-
CASSSTSGAYGYTF
TGTGCCAGCAGCAGCACCTCAGGGGCCTATGGCTACACCTTC
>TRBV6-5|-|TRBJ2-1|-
CASSYSGGGEYNEQFF
TGTGCCAGCAGTTACTCGGGGGGTGGTGAATACAATGAGCAGTTCTTC
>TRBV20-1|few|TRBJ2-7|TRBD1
CRAGTGFIPHEQYF
TGCAGGGCTGGGACAGGGTTCATTCCCCACGAGCAGTACTTC
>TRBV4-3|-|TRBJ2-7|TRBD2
CASSPELAGAYEQYF
TGCGCCAGCAGTCCCGAACTAGCGGGAGCGTACGAGCAGTACTTC
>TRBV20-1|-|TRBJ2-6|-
CSARIRQSTGIHSGANVLTF
TGCAGTGCTAGAATTCGTCAGTCGACAGGAATTCACTCTGGGGCCAACGTCCTGACTTTC
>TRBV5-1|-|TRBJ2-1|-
CASSWGEGEQFF
TGCGCCAGCAGCTGGGGCGAGGGTGAGCAGTTCTTC
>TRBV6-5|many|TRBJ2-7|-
CASRGGVPYEQYF
TGTGCCAGCAGAGGAGGGGTTCCCTACGAGCAGTACTTC
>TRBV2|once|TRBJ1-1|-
CASMTAGNTEAFF
TGTGCCAGCATGACGGCCGGGAACACTGAAGCTTTCTTT
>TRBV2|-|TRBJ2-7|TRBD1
CASSVRDRGSEQYF
TGTGCCAGCAGTGTCCGGGACAGGGGATCCGAGCAGTACTTC
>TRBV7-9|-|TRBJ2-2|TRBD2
CASSPGTSGGVPNTGELFF
TGTGCCAGCAGCCCCGGGACTAGCGGGGGGGTACCGAACACCGGGGAGCTGTTTTTT
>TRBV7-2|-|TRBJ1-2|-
CASSLDLWDGYTF
TGTGCCAGCAGCTTAGATCTATGGGATGGCTACACCTTC
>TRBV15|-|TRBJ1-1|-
CATSRGQNTEAFF
TGTGCCACCAGCAGAGGACAGAACACTGAAGCTTTCTTT
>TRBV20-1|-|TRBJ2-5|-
CSAPWASKETQYF
TGCAGTGCCCCTTGGGCTTCGAAAGAGACCCAGTACTTC
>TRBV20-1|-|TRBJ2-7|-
CSAPSSLGLYEQYF
TGCAGTGCTCCGTCTAGCCTGGGCCTATACGAGCAGTACTTC
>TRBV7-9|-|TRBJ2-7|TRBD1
CASSLATGGHGTYEQYF
TGTGCCAGCAGCTTAGCGACAGGGGGCCACGGAACCTACGAGCAGTACTTC
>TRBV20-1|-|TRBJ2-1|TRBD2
CSLGLAGGYPYNEQFF
TGCAGTTTGGGACTAGCGGGAGGTTACCCCTACAATGAGCAGTTCTTC
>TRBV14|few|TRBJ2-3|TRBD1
CASSQLPGQGTDTQYF
TGTGCCAGCAGCCAGCTCCCGGGACAGGGGACAGATACGCAGTATTTT
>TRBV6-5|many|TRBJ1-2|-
CASSPPGAGNYGYTF
TGTGCCAGCAGCCCCCCAGGGGCGGGCAACTATGGCTACACCTTC
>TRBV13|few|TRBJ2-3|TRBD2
CASSPLAGVIADTQYF
TGTGCCAGCAGTCCCCTAGCGGGAGTGATCGCAGATACGCAGTATTTT
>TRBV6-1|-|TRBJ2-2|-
CASAVTLPRTGELFF
TGTGCCAGCGCGGTGACTCTCCCGCGGACCGGGGAGCTGTTTTTT
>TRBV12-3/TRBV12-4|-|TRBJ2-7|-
CASSLDPSSYNEQYF
TGTGCCAGCAGTTTGGACCCCAGCTCCTACAATGAGCAGTACTTC
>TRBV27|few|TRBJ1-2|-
CASSSLGARDGYTF
TGTGCCAGCAGTTCCCTCGGGGCAAGAGATGGCTACACCTTC
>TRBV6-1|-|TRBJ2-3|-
CASSAMTFDGTDTQYF
TGTGCCAGCAGTGCGATGACCTTCGACGGCACAGATACGCAGTATTTT
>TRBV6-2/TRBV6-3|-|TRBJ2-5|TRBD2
CASSAGTSPKETQYF
TGTGCCAGCAGTGCCGGGACTAGCCCTAAAGAGACCCAGTACTTC
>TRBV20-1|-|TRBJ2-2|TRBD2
CSARGGLAANAGELFF
TGCAGTGCTAGGGGGGGACTAGCGGCGAACGCCGGGGAGCTGTTTTTT
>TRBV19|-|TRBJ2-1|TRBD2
CASRGTSGSVNEQFF
TGTGCCAGTAGGGGGACTAGCGGGAGTGTGAATGAGCAGTTCTTC
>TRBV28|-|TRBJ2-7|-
CASSFRDVYEQYF
TGTGCCAGCAGTTTCCGGGACGTCTACGAGCAGTACTTC
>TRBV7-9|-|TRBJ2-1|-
CASSFQDRGYNEQFF
TGTGCCAGCAGTTTCCAGGATCGGGGCTACAATGAGCAGTTCTTC
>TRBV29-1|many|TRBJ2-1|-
CSVSRSNEQFF
TGCAGCGTAAGCCGGTCCAATGAGCAGTTCTTC
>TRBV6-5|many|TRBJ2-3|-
CASSYSSGLTDTQYF
TGTGCCAGCAGTTACTCCTCGGGACTCACAGATACGCAGTATTTT
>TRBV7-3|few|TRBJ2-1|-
CASSLSWDPSYNEQFF
TGTGCCAGCAGCTTATCGTGGGACCCCTCCTACAATGAGCAGTTCTTC
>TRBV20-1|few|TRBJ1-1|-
CSASRIGEMNTEAFF
TGCAGTGCTAGTCGCATTGGGGAAATGAACACTGAAGCTTTCTTT
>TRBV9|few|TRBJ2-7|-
CASLPPGSYEQYF
TGTGCCAGCCTCCCACCAGGCTCCTACGAGCAGTACTTC
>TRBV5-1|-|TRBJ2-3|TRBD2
CASSPPGRAGDTDTQYF
TGCGCCAGCAGCCCCCCCGGGCGAGCGGGAGACACAGATACGCAGTATTTT
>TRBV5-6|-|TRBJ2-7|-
CASSLYQGPYEQYF
TGTGCCAGCAGCTTGTACCAGGGTCCCTACGAGCAGTACTTC
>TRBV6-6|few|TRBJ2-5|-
CASRTGTWGYF
TGTGCCAGCAGGACCGGGACTTGGGGGTACTTC
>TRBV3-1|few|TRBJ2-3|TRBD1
CASSRGTGMDTQYF
TGTGCCAGCAGCCGAGGGACAGGGATGGATACGCAGTATTTT